The entry below gives a single T cell receptor beta chain sequence along with its context. Its matching antigen is unknown. The sample originates from a study of T cells in Graves' hyperthyroidism and ophthalmopathy. Study summary: Peripheral blood samples were taken at initial diagnosis, prior to any treatment.

Amplification yielded TCR beta CDR3 regions, with RNA transcripts as the source. The HTBI primer set was used in a first-round RT-PCR of the TCR CDR3. TCRdb recomputed calls from the multiplex PCR reads with MiXCR, one row per CDR3 protein. The table has about 620,000 distinct CDR3 sequences, around 16% seen once. General study points: Before onset, ophthalmopathy was predicted by the model a median about six months earlier.

Lactation, pregnancy, other autoimmune disease or uncontrolled infection led to exclusion of patients. Per germline, CDR1 SGHDT and CDR2 YYEEEE. This CDR3 has 15 amino acids. The V end was cut by 2 bases, the J end by 3 bases, with 13 bases between. This chain joins TRBV5-6 and TRBJ2-3; tentative D call: TRBD1 (6 bases). Sequenced: blood. The clonotype originates from a woman younger than 45 with Graves' hyperthyroidism. The CDR3 region is CASSLPGVVTDTQYF. The CDR3 DNA is TGTGCCAGCAGCTTACCAGGGGTTGTAACAGATACGCAGTATTTT.